Below, 3 T cell receptor beta chains from the same sample are listed, as sequenced in a study of vaccination effects on CD4 cells after COVID-19. Profiling relied on immunoSEQ multiplex PCR, and the TCRdb table lists in-frame clones only, not all of them. This table has about 65,000 clones, around 76% appearing once. Before sequencing took place, the ViraFEST assay used viral peptide pools to expand antigen-specific CD4+ T cells. Following 10 days of culture, CD4+ T cells were isolated. Vaccine recipients lacked prior SARS-CoV-2 infection and had negative nucleocapsid antibodies. Antigens of these TCRs are unknown. Sequences were derived from CD4+ T cells from PBMCs cultured with HCoV-NL63 spike peptides, sampled before COVID-19 vaccination. All receptors derive from a human donor who received a COVID-19 vaccine.

The chain carries TRBV6-5 and TRBJ1-1; the D is unclear. The V end lost 7 bases, the J end lost 2 bases, and 11 bases lay between the germline ends. The CDR3 runs 13 residues. CDR1 is MNHEY and CDR2 is SVGAGI in the germline V gene. CDR3 sequence: CASTPEGNTEAFF. In nucleotides, the CDR3 is TGTGCCAGCACCCCAGAGGGAAACACTGAAGCTTTCTTT.

The chain uses TRBV19 and TRBJ1-3; the D gene is possibly TRBD1 (6 bases). Trimming removed 7 bases at V and 4 bases at J, with 17 bases between. The CDR3 sequence is 15 residues long. The V gene's germline CDR1 is LNHDA and CDR2 SQIVND (reference sequence). For the CDR3, the DNA is TGTGCCAGTACCGGGGGGCCCGGAGACGGAAACACCATATATTTT. It encodes CASTGGPGDGNTIYF.

This clone was found many times. The J gene is TRBJ1-1, the V gene TRBV20-1; no clear D. Trimming pared 6 bases from V and 7 bases from J, leaving 12 bases between. CDR1 is DFQATT, CDR2 SNEGSKA, per germline (reference sequence). The length of the CDR3 is 11 residues. The CDR3 sequence: CSARNQNEAFF. The CDR3 DNA follows: TGCAGTGCCCGGAATCAGAATGAAGCTTTCTTT.